Each of the 8 T cell receptor beta chains below was sequenced from the same sample in a study of graft-versus-host responses after intestinal transplantation. Using immunoSEQ multiplex PCR, the repertoire was profiled, and TCRdb retains in-frame clones only, with some absent. The repertoire includes about 25,000 clones, almost 40% of them detected once, and about 0.66% sits in the top ten. Source: alloreactive CD4+ T cells from a mixed lymphocyte reaction culture, taken before intestinal transplant. Subset here: CFSE-low proliferating T cells sorted from roughly six-day pre-transplant mixed lymphocyte reaction (GvH or HvG direction). Every receptor here comes from a human patient who received an intestinal transplant.

CDR3: CASSLGRGPPQETQYF. CDR3 nucleotide sequence: TGTGCCAGCAGCTTAGGCAGGGGGCCTCCTCAAGAGACCCAGTACTTC. V gene TRBV11-2 combines with J gene TRBJ2-5; TRBD1 matches 8 bases. V dropped 1 base and J dropped 2; count of bases not matched to a gene: 6. This CDR3 contains 16 residues. Germline CDR1 reads SGHAT; CDR2 reads FQNNGV.

This clone occurred a few times. This chain links TRBV18 with TRBJ1-3, with no clear D. CDR3 length equals 11 residues. V shed 3 bases and J shed 8 bases, with 5 bases lying between them. In germline, CDR1 is KGHSH, CDR2 LQKENI. In nucleotides, the CDR3 is TGTGCCAGCTCACCCCTAGACACCATATATTTT. This encodes CASSPLDTIYF.

V and J are TRBV13 and TRBJ2-7; TRBD2 agrees at 12 bases. The CDR3 covers 15 residues. V was pared by 8 bases and J by 3 bases, with 8 bases of the junction left unmatched. Germline V gene sequence: CDR1 PRHDT, CDR2 FYEKMQ (reference sequence). CDR3 protein: CASSTSGRSGYEQYF. The CDR3 DNA reads TGTGCCAGCTCGACTAGCGGGAGATCGGGCTACGAGCAGTACTTC.

This chain links TRBV7-3 with TRBJ2-1; TRBD2 agrees at 8 bases. The CDR3 spans 15 residues. V lost 2 bases and J lost 2; bases outside the gene matches: 2. Germline loops: CDR1 SGHTA, CDR2 FQGTGA. The CDR3 loop is CASSLLAGPYNEQFF. The DNA for the CDR3 is TGTGCCAGCAGCTTACTAGCGGGTCCCTACAATGAGCAGTTCTTC. Using reference TRBV7-3 and TRBJ2-1 for the parts outside the CDR3, the full variable domain is GAGVSQTPSNKVTEKGKYVELRCDPISGHTALYWYRQSLGQGPEFLIYFQGTGAADDSGLPNDRFFAVRPEGSVSTLKIQRTERGDSAVYLCASSLLAGPYNEQFFGPGTRLTVL.

A few counts support this clone. This CDR3 reads CASSPRLAYTGELFF. The CDR3 DNA sequence: TGTGCCAGCAGCCCCCGACTAGCCTACACCGGGGAGCTGTTTTTT. The chain links TRBV7-2 to TRBJ2-2; TRBD2 agrees at 7 bases. V was clipped by 5 bases and J by 3 bases; unmatched bases: 6. Germline V gives CDR1 SGHTA, CDR2 FQGNSA. The length of the CDR3 is 15 residues.

In its sample, this clone ranks as medium-sized (0.01 to 0.1%). The limits of the CDR3 on the DNA are not certain, so only TCRdb's listed CDR3 is given. The chain recombines TRBV6-5 with TRBJ1-2; the table assigns TRBD1, which was not confirmed against the DNA. In germline, CDR1 is MNHEY, CDR2 SVGAGI. The CDR3 numbers 13 amino acids, ends counted. CDR3 in amino acids: CASSYWAGGSTFF.

This clone is categorized as medium-sized. The gene calls are TRBV6-1 and TRBJ1-1; D remains unclear. V dropped 4 bases and J dropped 5 bases, with 14 bases sitting between them. The CDR3 loop spans 14 amino acids. CDR1 is MNHNS and CDR2 is SASEGT in the germline V gene. In nucleotides, the CDR3 is TGTGCCAGCAGTGCTCTGGGCAAGTGGACTGAAGCTTTCTTT. Translation: CASSALGKWTEAFF.

Only a few counts were recorded for this clone. CDR3 DNA sequence: TGTGCCAGCTCCTGGACAGGAGAACTATACGAGCAGTACTTC. It is translated as CASSWTGELYEQYF. The chain links TRBV4-2 to TRBJ2-7, with 7 bases identical to TRBD1. J lost 4 bases, V lost 8 bases, and 11 bases had no gene match. This CDR3 contains 14 residues. CDR1 and CDR2 from the germline V gene are LGHNA and YNFKEQ.